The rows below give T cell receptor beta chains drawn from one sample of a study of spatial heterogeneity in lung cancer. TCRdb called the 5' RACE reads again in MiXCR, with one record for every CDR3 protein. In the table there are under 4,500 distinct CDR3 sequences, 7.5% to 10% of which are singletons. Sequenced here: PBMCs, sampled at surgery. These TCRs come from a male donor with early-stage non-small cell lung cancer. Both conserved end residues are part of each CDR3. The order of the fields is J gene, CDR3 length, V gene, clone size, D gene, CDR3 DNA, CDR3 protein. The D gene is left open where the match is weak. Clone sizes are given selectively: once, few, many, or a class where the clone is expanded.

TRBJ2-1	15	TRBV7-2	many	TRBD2	TGTGCCAGCAGCCGGGGACTAGCGGCTGTAAATGAGCAGTTCTTC	CASSRGLAAVNEQFF
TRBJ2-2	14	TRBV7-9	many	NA	TGTGCCAGCAGCCAACCCTCGAACACCGGGGAGCTGTTTTTT	CASSQPSNTGELFF
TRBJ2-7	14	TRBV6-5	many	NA	TGTGCCAGCAGTTCCGATCCGGGACGGTACGAGCAGTACTTC	CASSSDPGRYEQYF
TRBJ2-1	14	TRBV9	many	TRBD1	TGTGCCAGCAGCGTAGCGTACAGGGGGCTTGAGCAGTTCTTC	CASSVAYRGLEQFF
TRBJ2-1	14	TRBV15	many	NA	TGTGCCACCAGCAGAGTCGGCGGTGACAATGAGCAGTTCTTC	CATSRVGGDNEQFF
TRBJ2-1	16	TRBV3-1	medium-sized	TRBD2	TGTGCCAGCAGCCCCGGGTCTAGCGGGCTTTACAATGAGCAGTTCTTC	CASSPGSSGLYNEQFF
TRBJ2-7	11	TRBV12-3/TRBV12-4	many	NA	TGTGCCAGCAGCAGACTATTCGAGCAGTACTTC	CASSRLFEQYF
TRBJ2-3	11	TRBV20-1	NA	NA	TGCAGTGTCGAGCGCACAGATACGCAGTATTTT	CSVERTDTQYF
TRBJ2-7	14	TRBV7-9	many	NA	TGTGCCAGCAGCCCGACGGCAGCAACCTACGAGCAGTACTTC	CASSPTAATYEQYF
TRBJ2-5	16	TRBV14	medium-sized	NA	TGTGCCAGCAGCCTATCCCTACTCCGACCTGAAGAGACCCAGTACTTC	CASSLSLLRPEETQYF
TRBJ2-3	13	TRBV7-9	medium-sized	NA	TGTGCCAGCAGCTTGCTCCACACAGATACGCAGTATTTT	CASSLLHTDTQYF
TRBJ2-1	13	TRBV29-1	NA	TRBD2	TGCAGCGCCGGTGCTAGCGGGGGGGCGGAGCAGTTCTTC	CSAGASGGAEQFF
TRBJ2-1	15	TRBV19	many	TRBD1	TGTGCCAGTAGTACCCTCAGGGACAGCTACAATGAGCAGTTCTTC	CASSTLRDSYNEQFF
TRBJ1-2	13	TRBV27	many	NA	TGTGCCAGCAGTTTGAACAGCCTTTTTGGCTACACCTTC	CASSLNSLFGYTF
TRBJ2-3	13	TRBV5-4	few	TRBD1	TGTGCCAGCAGCTGGACAGGCGCAGATACGCAGTATTTT	CASSWTGADTQYF
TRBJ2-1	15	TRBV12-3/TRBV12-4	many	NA	TGTGCCAGCAGTCCCCGTCTAAACCGCGCAGGGGAGCAGTTCTTC	CASSPRLNRAGEQFF
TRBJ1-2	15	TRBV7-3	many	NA	TGTGCCAGCAGCCCAACCCCGGGACATGAACATGGCTACACCTTC	CASSPTPGHEHGYTF
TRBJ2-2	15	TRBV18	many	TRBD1	TGTGCCAGCTCACCCCCGGGACAGCCGAAGCGGGAGCTGTTTTTT	CASSPPGQPKRELFF
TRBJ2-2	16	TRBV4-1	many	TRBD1	TGCGCCAGCAGCCATCCGACAGGGACGAACACCGGGGAGCTGTTTTTT	CASSHPTGTNTGELFF
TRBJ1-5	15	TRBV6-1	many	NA	TGTGCCAGCAGTGAAGCGCCTGAGGGAAATCAGCCCCAGCATTTT	CASSEAPEGNQPQHF
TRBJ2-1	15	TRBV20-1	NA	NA	TGCAGTGCTAGAGAAGGCGCCAGCTCCTACAATGAGCAGTTCTTC	CSAREGASSYNEQFF
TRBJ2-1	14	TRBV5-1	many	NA	TGCGCCAGCAGCTTGGGGACGGCCCTCAATGAGCAGTTCTTC	CASSLGTALNEQFF
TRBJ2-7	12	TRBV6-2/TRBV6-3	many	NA	TGTGCCAGCAGTTACGGGGCAGCCGAGCAGTACTTC	CASSYGAAEQYF
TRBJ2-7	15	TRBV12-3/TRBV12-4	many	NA	TGTGCCAGCAGCCCGTTCGGGGCTAGCTCCTACGAGCAGTACTTC	CASSPFGASSYEQYF
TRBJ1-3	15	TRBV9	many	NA	TGTGCCAGCAGCGTAGCTTACAGGCCTGGAAACACCATATATTTT	CASSVAYRPGNTIYF
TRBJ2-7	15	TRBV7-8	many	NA	TGTGCCAGCAGCGATAGGGGGGGGCAGGCCTACGAGCAGTACTTC	CASSDRGGQAYEQYF
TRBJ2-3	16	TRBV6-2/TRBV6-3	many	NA	TGTGCCAGCAGCCCGTTTGGCCCTATCTACACAGATACGCAGTATTTT	CASSPFGPIYTDTQYF
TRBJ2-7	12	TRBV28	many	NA	TGTGCCAGCAGCCCACAGGGCTACGAGCAGTACTTC	CASSPQGYEQYF
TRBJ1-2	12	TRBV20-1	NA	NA	TGCAGTGCTACGGGAAGGAACTATGGCTACACCTTC	CSATGRNYGYTF
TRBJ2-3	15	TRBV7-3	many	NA	TGTGCCAGCAGCTTAATGACCCCTTCCACAGATACGCAGTATTTT	CASSLMTPSTDTQYF
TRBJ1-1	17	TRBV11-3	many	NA	TGTGCCAGCAGCTTAAGCGGGGTCGGGACGGTGAACACTGAAGCTTTCTTT	CASSLSGVGTVNTEAFF
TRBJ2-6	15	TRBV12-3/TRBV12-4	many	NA	TGTGCCAGCAGTCCCAGGGTCTCTGGGGCCAACGTCCTGACTTTC	CASSPRVSGANVLTF
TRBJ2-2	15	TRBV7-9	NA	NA	TGTGCCAGCAGCCCATATCTTTCTGGGGCCGGGGAGCTGTTTTTT	CASSPYLSGAGELFF
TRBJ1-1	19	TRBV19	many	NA	TGTGCCAGTAGTATGATACTGGGGAGGGGACGGTTTGGGAACACTGAAGCTTTCTTT	CASSMILGRGRFGNTEAFF
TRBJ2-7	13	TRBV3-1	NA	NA	TGTGCCAGCAGCCAACGGGGGTCCTACGAGCAGTACTTC	CASSQRGSYEQYF
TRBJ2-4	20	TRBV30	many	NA	TGTGCCTGGAGTGTAGGGTCCGAGTTACCCGAGGGTATGGCCAAAAACATTCAGTACTTC	CAWSVGSELPEGMAKNIQYF
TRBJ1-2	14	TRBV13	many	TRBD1	TGTGCCAGCAGCTTTGGTAACAGGGGGACCGGCTACACCTTC	CASSFGNRGTGYTF
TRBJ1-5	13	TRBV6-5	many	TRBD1	TGTGCCAGCAGTTACAGGGGGCATCAGCCCCAGCATTTT	CASSYRGHQPQHF
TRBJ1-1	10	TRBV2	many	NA	TGTGCCAGTGGGGGGACTGAAGCTTTCTTT	CASGGTEAFF